This T cell receptor beta chain is drawn from a study of blood T cell repertoires in COVID-19. Study in general: Samples taken during acute and convalescent COVID-19 were collected in the United States, Italy and Spain. The analysed material was cDNA or gDNA that came from T cells, B-cell-depleted T cells, or PBMCs.

J was trimmed by 5 bases and V by 3 bases; bases with no gene match: 6. The germline V gene encodes CDR1 SGHTA and CDR2 FQGNSA. CDR3 length: 15 residues. Clones were read by immunoSEQ multiplex PCR, and TCRdb kept only the in-frame ones, dropping some. Seen here are approximately 180,000 clones, more than 75% observed once, and the top ten hold 8.4%. This receptor was obtained from a woman between 70 and 85 years old with acute or convalescent COVID-19. The sample consisted of peripheral blood. V gene TRBV7-2 combines with J gene TRBJ2-5; 10 nucleotides agree with TRBD1. For the CDR3, the DNA is TGTGCCAGCAGCTTGCAGGCGGACAGGGGGGAGACCCAGTACTTC. It codes for CASSLQADRGETQYF. Drawing the rest from reference TRBV7-2 and TRBJ2-5, the complete variable domain is GAGVSQSPSNKVTEKGKDVELRCDPISGHTALYWYRQSLGQGLEFLIYFQGNSAPDKSGLPSDRFSAERTGGSVSTLTIQRTQQEDSAVYLCASSLQADRGETQYFGPGTRLLVL.